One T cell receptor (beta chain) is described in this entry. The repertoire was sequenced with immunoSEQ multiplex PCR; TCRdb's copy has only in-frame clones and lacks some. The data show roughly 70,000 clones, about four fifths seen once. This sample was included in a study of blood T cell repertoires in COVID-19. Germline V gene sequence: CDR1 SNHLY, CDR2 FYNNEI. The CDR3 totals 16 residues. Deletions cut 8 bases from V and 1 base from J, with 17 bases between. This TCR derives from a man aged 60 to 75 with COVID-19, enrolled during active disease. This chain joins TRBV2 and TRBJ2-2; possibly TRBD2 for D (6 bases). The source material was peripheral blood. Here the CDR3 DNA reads TGTGCCAGCTTGGCGGGGCTAACCGAGAACACCGGGGAGCTGTTTTTT. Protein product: CASLAGLTENTGELFF.